The next 19 T cell receptor beta chains were all read from a single sample in a study of T cell responses to AZD1222 COVID-19 vaccine. Libraries were prepared by immunoSEQ multiplex PCR; TCRdb keeps only in-frame clonotypes and omits some of them. The sample yields about 120,000 clones, about 85% seen once. Source: peripheral blood, taken on day 0 of AZD1222 vaccination. The receptors originated from an adult in good health.

The chain combines TRBV18 with TRBJ2-5; D uncertain. The CDR3 is 12 amino acids. Per the germline V gene, CDR1 is KGHSH and CDR2 is LQKENI. V lost 4 bases and J 0 bases, leaving 3 bases between the germline ends. The CDR3 region is CASSLNQETQYF. CDR3 DNA sequence: TGTGCCAGCTCACTGAACCAAGAGACCCAGTACTTC.

This chain's CDR3 is CASSLWGAFTDTQYF. CDR3 coding DNA: TGTGCCAGCAGCTTGTGGGGGGCATTCACAGATACGCAGTATTTT. This chain joins TRBV5-8 and TRBJ2-3; D could derive from TRBD1 or TRBD2 (6 bases each). Germline lookup yields CDR1 SGHTS and CDR2 YDEGEE. V was cut by 1 base and J by 2 bases, with 11 bases left in between. This CDR3 region has 15 residues.

This chain joins TRBV19 and TRBJ2-7; either TRBD1 or TRBD2 may fit D (5 bases each). Germline V CDR1 and CDR2: LNHDA, SQIVND (reference sequence). CDR3 length equals 14 residues. Trimming shortened V by 5 bases and J by 6 bases, and 17 bases separated the two germline ends. This CDR3 reads CASSPHGAVFEQYF. The CDR3 region has the DNA TGTGCCAGTAGTCCCCACGGGGCGGTGTTCGAGCAGTACTTC.

V is TRBV28 and J is TRBJ1-5; 12 nucleotides line up with TRBD1. Per the germline V gene, CDR1 is MDHEN and CDR2 is SYDVKM. V trimming: 2 bases; J trimming: 2 bases; junction bases outside the gene matches: 13. The CDR3 has 20 residues. The CDR3 DNA reads TGTGCCAGCAGTTTAAATACCGGGACAGGGGGCGTTTGGGGCAATCAGCCCCAGCATTTT. This codes for CASSLNTGTGGVWGNQPQHF.

This clone was detected only a few times. V gene TRBV19 combines with J gene TRBJ1-5, with D maybe TRBD1 (5 bases). V was pared by 5 bases and J by 5 bases, with 10 bases between. Germline loops: CDR1 LNHDA, CDR2 SQIVND (reference sequence). The CDR3 covers 13 residues. CDR3 coding DNA: TGTGCCAGTAGTTTTCAGGGCGATCAGCCCCAGCATTTT. It encodes CASSFQGDQPQHF.

The chain combines TRBV4-2 with TRBJ1-1; possibly TRBD1 for D (5 bases). This CDR3 comprises 14 residues. Trimming removed 6 bases at V and 1 base at J, with 12 bases between. The V gene's germline CDR1 is LGHNA and CDR2 YNFKEQ. CDR3 amino acids: CASRQPDRNTEAFF. CDR3 in DNA: TGTGCCAGCAGACAACCTGACAGGAACACTGAAGCTTTCTTT.

The chain uses TRBV3-1 (or the pseudogene TRBV3-2) and TRBJ2-5; D is undetermined. V was trimmed by 0 bases and J by 4 bases, leaving 6 bases between them. In germline, CDR1 is LGHDT, CDR2 YNNKEL (reference sequence). The CDR3 runs 13 residues. CDR3 sequence: CASSQDSPETQYF. CDR3 nucleotides: TGTGCCAGCAGCCAAGATTCCCCAGAGACCCAGTACTTC.

This clone was found a few times. V usage is TRBV28 and J usage is TRBJ2-7; D remains unclear. V dropped 6 bases and J dropped 0 bases, with 6 bases sitting between them. Germline V gene lookup returns CDR1 MDHEN and CDR2 SYDVKM. This CDR3 has 12 amino acids. The CDR3 nucleotides are TGTGCCAGCAGCCGAAACTCCTACGAGCAGTACTTC. Protein: CASSRNSYEQYF.

This chain joins TRBV19 and TRBJ2-3, with D tentatively TRBD1 or TRBD2 (6 bases each). The CDR3 extends over 14 amino acids. Per germline, CDR1 LNHDA and CDR2 SQIVND (reference sequence). V dropped 10 bases and J dropped 0 bases, with 14 bases sitting between them. This CDR3 reads CATRTAGSTDTQYF. Written as DNA, the CDR3 is TGTGCCACCAGGACAGCGGGCAGCACAGATACGCAGTATTTT.

This chain joins TRBV25-1 and TRBJ2-7; 7 bases map to TRBD1. CDR1 is MGHDK and CDR2 is SYGVNS in the germline V gene. This CDR3 comprises 16 residues. With V trimmed by 5 bases and J by 2 bases, 12 bases remained unmatched. The CDR3 loop is CASSFLGTAKPYEQYF. CDR3 bases: TGTGCCAGCAGTTTCCTTGGGACAGCGAAACCCTACGAGCAGTACTTC.

This clone was seen more than once but under ten times. The rearrangement links TRBV28 to TRBJ2-7; the D gene is possibly TRBD2 (6 bases). CDR1 and CDR2 (germline): MDHEN, SYDVKM. The CDR3 totals 14 residues. V gave up 3 bases and J gave up 4 bases, with 13 bases separating them. The CDR3 DNA sequence: TGTGCCAGCAGTTTTGTAGGAGGAGGGTACGAGCAGTACTTC. It specifies CASSFVGGGYEQYF.

CDR3 protein: CATSDFGAGSTDTQYF. In DNA, the CDR3 is TGTGCCACCAGTGATTTTGGGGCAGGAAGCACAGATACGCAGTATTTT. This chain connects TRBV24-1 to TRBJ2-3; perhaps TRBD1 as D (5 bases). CDR1 and CDR2 (germline): KGHDR, SFDVKD. The CDR3 length is 16 residues. Trimming removed 1 base at V and 0 bases at J, with 10 bases between.

The rearrangement uses TRBV5-4 and TRBJ2-1; TRBD2 is a possible D gene (6 bases). Germline V gene data show CDR1 as SGHNT and CDR2 as YYREEE (reference sequence). The CDR3 loop spans 15 amino acids. Trimming took off 4 bases at V and 4 bases at J, with 15 bases between the two ends. The CDR3 sequence is CASSRTGEPYNEQFF. CDR3 nucleotide sequence: TGTGCCAGCAGCCGGACGGGGGAGCCTTACAATGAGCAGTTCTTC.

The chain employs TRBV30 and TRBJ1-6; D remains unclear. The CDR3 totals 15 residues. CDR1 is GTSNPN and CDR2 is SVGIG in the germline V gene (reference sequence). V shed 1 base and J shed 3 bases, with 10 bases lying between them. The CDR3 bases are TGTGCCTGGAGTGGGGTTTCGGGCTATAATTCACCCCTCCACTTT. Translation: CAWSGVSGYNSPLHF. The complete variable domain, with remaining parts taken from reference TRBV30 and TRBJ1-6, reads SQTIHQWPATLVQPVGSPLSLECTVEGTSNPNLYWYRQAAGRGLQLLFYSVGIGQISSEVPQNLSASRPQDRQFILSSKKLLLSDSGFYLCAWSGVSGYNSPLHFGNGTRLTVT.

This chain joins TRBV28 and TRBJ2-2; possibly TRBD2 for D (5 bases). This CDR3 is built from 17 residues. The V end was cut by 5 bases, the J end by 5 bases, with 21 bases between. The germline gives CDR1 MDHEN, CDR2 SYDVKM. CDR3 coding DNA: TGTGCCAGCAGTCCACGACTCACTCTAACGGGGACCGGGGAGCTGTTTTTT. This gives the protein CASSPRLTLTGTGELFF.

The chain is built from TRBV24-1 and TRBJ2-7; 14 bases map to TRBD2. Germline values: CDR1 KGHDR, CDR2 SFDVKD. The V segment lost 4 bases and the J segment 7 bases; nucleotides outside the gene matches: 8. The CDR3 extends over 16 amino acids. The CDR3 bases are TGTGCCACCAGTGACCAAGGGACTAGCGGGAGACATGAGCAGTACTTC. Residues: CATSDQGTSGRHEQYF.

The chain combines TRBV5-4 with TRBJ2-3; 11 positions match TRBD2. The CDR3 totals 16 residues. V dropped 7 bases and J dropped 4; count of bases not matched to a gene: 11. CDR1 SGHNT and CDR2 YYREEE come from the germline V gene (reference sequence). This CDR3 reads CASHRLLAGVSDTQYF. CDR3 in DNA: TGTGCCAGCCACCGTCTACTAGCGGGAGTCTCAGATACGCAGTATTTT. Variable domain in full (rest from reference TRBV5-4 and TRBJ2-3): ETGVTQSPTHLIKTRGQQVTLRCSSQSGHNTVSWYQQALGQGPQFIFQYYREEENGRGNFPPRFSGLQFPNYSSELNVNALELDDSALYLCASHRLLAGVSDTQYFGPGTRLTVL.

The chain has TRBV12-3 or TRBV12-4 and TRBJ2-7; D not resolved. V lost 5 bases and J lost 4, with 9 bases in between. The CDR3 is made up of 12 amino acids. The CDR3 loop reads CASSLGDYEQYF. In DNA form, the CDR3 reads TGTGCCAGCAGTCTTGGGGATTACGAGCAGTACTTC.

The chain employs TRBV3-1 (or the pseudogene TRBV3-2) and TRBJ2-7; D not resolved. Trimming left V 2 bases short and J 1 base short, with 3 bases between. The CDR3 has 12 residues. Germline V gene data show CDR1 as LGHDT and CDR2 as YNNKEL (reference sequence). CDR3 residues: CASSQLSYEQYF. The CDR3 DNA sequence: TGTGCCAGCAGCCAATTATCCTACGAGCAGTACTTC.